Listed here are 7 T cell receptor beta chains from one sample, sequenced in a study of response to subunit inactivated influenza vaccine. A single record per CDR3 protein comes from TCRdb applying MiXCR to the RT-PCR reads. Among 500,000 to 750,000 distinct CDR3 sequences listed, 12% to 15% were seen once. Source: PBMCs from blood, taken about 13 days after vaccination. The receptors were sampled from a man between 50 and 59 years old who received an inactivated influenza vaccine.

This clonotype showed up many times. This chain links TRBV10-2 with TRBJ2-7; tentatively, D is TRBD2 (6 bases). The CDR3 has 14 amino acids. V lost 10 bases, J lost 6 bases, and 22 bases lay in between. Germline CDR1 is WSHSY and CDR2 is SAAADI. Written as DNA, the CDR3 is TGCGCCACTTCGACTAGACGGATCCTTGGCGAGCAGTACTTC. This encodes CATSTRRILGEQYF.

This clonotype was found a few times. CDR3 in amino acids: CSVELLVGTDTQYF. DNA for the CDR3: TGCAGCGTTGAGCTACTGGTTGGCACAGATACGCAGTATTTT. The genes are TRBV29-1 and TRBJ2-3; D is ambiguous. The CDR3 covers 14 residues. V was trimmed by 3 bases and J by 1 base, leaving 11 bases between them. From germline, CDR1 is SQVTM and CDR2 ANQGSEA.

The V gene is TRBV6-5, the J gene TRBJ1-2; D might be TRBD1 (5 bases). Looked up from germline, CDR1 is MNHEY and CDR2 is SVGAGI. The CDR3 covers 15 residues. The V end lost 0 bases, the J end lost 2 bases, and 10 bases lay between the germline ends. CDR3 nucleotide sequence: TGTGCCAGCAGTTACTCGAGGGGTCAGAACTATGGCTACACCTTC. Encoded protein: CASSYSRGQNYGYTF.

About this clonotype: Germline is not matched at one junction end, which may reflect a read error. The chain employs TRBV12-3 or TRBV12-4 and TRBJ2-4; D tentatively reads TRBD1 or TRBD2 (5 bases each). The CDR3 covers 14 residues. In nucleotides, the CDR3 is TGTGCCAGCAGTTTCTCAGGTCCACGGGGCTTGGCACACTTC. Translation gives CASSFSGPRGLAHF.

The CDR3 DNA is TGTGCCAGCAGTTTATTCCGTAGCAAAGAGACCCAGTACTTC. Its translation is CASSLFRSKETQYF. V usage is TRBV28 and J usage is TRBJ2-5; D unclear. With 1 base removed from V and 3 bases from J, the gap between germline ends came to 9 bases. The CDR3 totals 14 residues. Germline-derived CDR1 and CDR2 are MDHEN and SYDVKM.

This clonotype has a handful of counts. The chain is built from TRBV28 and TRBJ2-7, with 7 bases matching TRBD1. The CDR3 extends over 15 amino acids. CDR1 and CDR2 (germline): MDHEN, SYDVKM. V was pared by 1 base and J by 3 bases, with 6 bases of the junction left unmatched. Here the CDR3 DNA reads TGTGCCAGCAGTTTATATCGGGACAGCAGCTACGAGCAGTACTTC. Protein: CASSLYRDSSYEQYF.

Many counts were recorded for this clonotype. CDR3 residues: CASSLGPHEQYF. The CDR3 bases are TGTGCCAGCAGCTTAGGTCCTCACGAGCAGTACTTC. The chain couples TRBV7-9 to TRBJ2-7, with D unclear. Trimming removed 1 base from V and 5 bases from J, with 6 bases in between. Germline values: CDR1 SEHNR, CDR2 FQNEAQ (reference sequence). The CDR3 spans 12 residues.